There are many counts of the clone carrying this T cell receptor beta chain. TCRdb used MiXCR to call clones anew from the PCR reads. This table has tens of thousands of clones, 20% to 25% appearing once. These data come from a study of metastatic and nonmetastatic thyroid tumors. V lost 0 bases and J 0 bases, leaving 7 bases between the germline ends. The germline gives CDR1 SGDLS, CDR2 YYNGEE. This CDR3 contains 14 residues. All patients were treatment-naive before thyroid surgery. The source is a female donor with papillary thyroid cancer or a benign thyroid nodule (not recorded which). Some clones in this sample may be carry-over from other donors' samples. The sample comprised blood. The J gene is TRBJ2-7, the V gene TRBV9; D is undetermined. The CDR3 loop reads CASSVDGTSYEQYF. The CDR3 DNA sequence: TGTGCCAGCAGCGTAGACGGCACCTCCTACGAGCAGTACTTC.